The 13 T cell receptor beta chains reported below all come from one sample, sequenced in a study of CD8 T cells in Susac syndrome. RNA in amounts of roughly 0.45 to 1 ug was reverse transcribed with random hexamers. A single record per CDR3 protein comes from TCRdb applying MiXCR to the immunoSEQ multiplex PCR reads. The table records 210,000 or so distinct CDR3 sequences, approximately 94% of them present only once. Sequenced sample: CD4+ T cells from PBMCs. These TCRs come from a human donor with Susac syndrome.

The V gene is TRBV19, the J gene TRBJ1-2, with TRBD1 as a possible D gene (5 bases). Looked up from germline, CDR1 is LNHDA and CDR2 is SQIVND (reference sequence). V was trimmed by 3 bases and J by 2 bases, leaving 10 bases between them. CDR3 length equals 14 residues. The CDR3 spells CASSMQGRNYGYTF. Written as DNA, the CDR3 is TGTGCCAGTAGTATGCAGGGAAGAAACTATGGCTACACCTTC.

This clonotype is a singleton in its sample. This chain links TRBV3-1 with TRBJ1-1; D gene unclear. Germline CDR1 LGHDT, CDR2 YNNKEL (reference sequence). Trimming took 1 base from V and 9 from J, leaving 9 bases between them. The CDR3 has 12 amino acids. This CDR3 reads CASSQGLRKAFF. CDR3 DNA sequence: TGTGCCAGCAGCCAAGGTCTGAGGAAAGCTTTCTTT.

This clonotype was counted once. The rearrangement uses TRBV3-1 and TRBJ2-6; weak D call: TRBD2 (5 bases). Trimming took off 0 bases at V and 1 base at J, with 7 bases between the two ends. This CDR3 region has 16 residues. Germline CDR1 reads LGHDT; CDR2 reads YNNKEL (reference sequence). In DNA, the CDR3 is TGTGCCAGCAGCCAAGATTGGGAGTCTGGGGCCAACGTCCTGACTTTC. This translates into CASSQDWESGANVLTF.

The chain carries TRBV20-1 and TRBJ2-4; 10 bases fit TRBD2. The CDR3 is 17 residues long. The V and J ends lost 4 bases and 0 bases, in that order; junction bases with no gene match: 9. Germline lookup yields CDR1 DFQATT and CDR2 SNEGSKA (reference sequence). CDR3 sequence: CSATPGASGGAKNIQYF. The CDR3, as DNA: TGCAGTGCTACCCCCGGCGCTAGCGGGGGAGCCAAAAACATTCAGTACTTC.

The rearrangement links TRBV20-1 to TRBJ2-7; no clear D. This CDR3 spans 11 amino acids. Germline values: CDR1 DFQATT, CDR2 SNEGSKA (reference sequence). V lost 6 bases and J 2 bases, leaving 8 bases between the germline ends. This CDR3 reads CSAPGAYEQYF. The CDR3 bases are TGCAGTGCGCCTGGGGCCTACGAGCAGTACTTC.

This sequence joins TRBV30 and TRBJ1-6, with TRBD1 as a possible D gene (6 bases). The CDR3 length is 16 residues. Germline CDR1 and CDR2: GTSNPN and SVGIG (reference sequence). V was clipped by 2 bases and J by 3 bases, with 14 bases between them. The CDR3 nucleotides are TGTGCCTGGAGTAGGACAGCCACCTTCTATAATTCACCCCTCCACTTT. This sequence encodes CAWSRTATFYNSPLHF.

In DNA, the CDR3 is TGTGCCAGCAGCTCTGAGGGAGGCTACACCTTC. Translation gives CASSSEGGYTF. The chain links TRBV3-1 to TRBJ1-2; D is unclear. The V end lost 5 bases, the J end lost 8 bases, and 9 bases lay between the germline ends. CDR1 LGHDT and CDR2 YNNKEL come from the germline V gene (reference sequence). The CDR3 sequence is 11 residues long.

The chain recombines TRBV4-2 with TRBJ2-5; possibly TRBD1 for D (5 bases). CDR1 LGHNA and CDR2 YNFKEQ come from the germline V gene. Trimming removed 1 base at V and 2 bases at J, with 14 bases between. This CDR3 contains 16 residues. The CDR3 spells CASSQGRGTGQETQYF. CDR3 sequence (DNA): TGTGCCAGCAGCCAAGGAAGGGGAACTGGACAAGAGACCCAGTACTTC.

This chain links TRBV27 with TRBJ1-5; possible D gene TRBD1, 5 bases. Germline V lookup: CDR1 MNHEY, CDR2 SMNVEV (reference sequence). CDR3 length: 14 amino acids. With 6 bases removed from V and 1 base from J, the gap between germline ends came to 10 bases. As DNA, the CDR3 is TGTGCCAGCAGGGGGGAGGTGAGCAATCAGCCCCAGCATTTT. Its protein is CASRGEVSNQPQHF.

The DNA of the CDR3 is TGCAGTGCTAGAGAGACGGTATCAGGGGTCGGCGGGGAGCTGTTTTTT. Protein sequence: CSARETVSGVGGELFF. This chain connects TRBV20-1 to TRBJ2-2, with D perhaps TRBD1 (6 bases). There are 16 residues in the CDR3. Germline-derived CDR1 and CDR2 are DFQATT and SNEGSKA (reference sequence). Trimming left V 0 bases short and J 7 bases short, with 18 bases between.

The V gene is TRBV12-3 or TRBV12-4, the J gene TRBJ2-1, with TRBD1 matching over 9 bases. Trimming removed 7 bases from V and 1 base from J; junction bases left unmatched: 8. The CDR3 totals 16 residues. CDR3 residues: CASTLTGGRSYNEQFF. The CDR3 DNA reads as TGTGCCAGCACCCTGACAGGGGGTAGATCCTACAATGAGCAGTTCTTC.

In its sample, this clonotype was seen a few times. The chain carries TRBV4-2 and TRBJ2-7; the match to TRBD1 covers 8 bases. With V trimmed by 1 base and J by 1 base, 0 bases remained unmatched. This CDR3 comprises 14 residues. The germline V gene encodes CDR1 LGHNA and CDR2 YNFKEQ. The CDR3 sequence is CASSQGQGSYEQYF. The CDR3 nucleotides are TGTGCCAGCAGCCAAGGACAGGGGTCCTACGAGCAGTACTTC.

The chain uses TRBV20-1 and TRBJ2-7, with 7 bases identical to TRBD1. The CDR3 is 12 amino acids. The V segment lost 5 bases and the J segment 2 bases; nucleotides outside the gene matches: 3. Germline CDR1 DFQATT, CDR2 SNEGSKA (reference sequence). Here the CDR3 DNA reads TGCAGTGCTGCAGGGGGTCCCTACGAGCAGTACTTC. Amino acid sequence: CSAAGGPYEQYF.